This TCR beta chain was recovered during a study of blood T cell repertoires in COVID-19. About the research overall: T cells, B-cell-depleted T cells, or PBMCs supplied cDNA or gDNA.

Trimming took 5 bases from V and 6 from J; bases not matched to a gene: 5. The V gene's germline CDR1 is SNHLY and CDR2 FYNNEI. The CDR3 sequence is 14 residues long. The protocol was immunoSEQ multiplex PCR, while the TCRdb copy is restricted to in-frame clones and leaves out a portion. The table has fewer than 80,000 clones, 86% seen once; the top ten hold roughly 2%. Sequencing input: peripheral blood. The clonotype originates from a man between 25 and 39 years old with acute or convalescent COVID-19. The V call is TRBV2, the J call TRBJ2-7; 12 bases agree with TRBD1. The CDR3 region has the DNA TGTGCCAGCAGTAAGGGACAGGGGGCAAGCGAGCAGTACTTC. Translated, it gives CASSKGQGASEQYF.